The clone carrying this T cell receptor (beta chain) turned up a few times. This sample was taken from a study of patients and donors after allogeneic stem cell transplantation. MiXCR, applied by TCRdb to the RT-PCR reads, yields one record per CDR3 protein. The sample lists hundreds of thousands of distinct CDR3 sequences, around 15% seen once, with just over 7% in the top ten. This CDR3 has 20 amino acids. V shed 7 bases and J shed 0 bases, with 25 bases lying between them. Per germline, CDR1 MNHEY and CDR2 SVGEGT. The receptor was isolated from a human donor who was either an allogeneic HSCT recipient or a stem cell or donor lymphocyte infusion donor (not recorded which). It is not recorded whose cells these are; they may come from a transplant donor. The rearrangement uses TRBV6-2 or TRBV6-3 and TRBJ2-6; maybe TRBD1 (6 bases). The sequenced sample was blood, either unsorted or a sorted T cell fraction (not recorded which). The CDR3 DNA reads as TGTGCCAGCACCACAGTGGGACAACGTGAGAACTTCTCTGGGGCCAACGTCCTGACTTTC. Its translation: CASTTVGQRENFSGANVLTF.